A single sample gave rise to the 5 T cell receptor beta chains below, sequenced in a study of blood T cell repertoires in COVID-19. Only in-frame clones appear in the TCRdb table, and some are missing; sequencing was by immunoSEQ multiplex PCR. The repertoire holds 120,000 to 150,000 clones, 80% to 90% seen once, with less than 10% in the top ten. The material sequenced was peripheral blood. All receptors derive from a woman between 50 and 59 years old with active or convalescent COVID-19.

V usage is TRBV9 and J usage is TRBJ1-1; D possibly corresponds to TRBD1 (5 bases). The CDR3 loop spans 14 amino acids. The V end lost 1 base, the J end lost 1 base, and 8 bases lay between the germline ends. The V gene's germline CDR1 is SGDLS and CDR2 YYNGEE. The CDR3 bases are TGTGCCAGCAGCGTATCGACAGCGAACACTGAAGCTTTCTTT. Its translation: CASSVSTANTEAFF. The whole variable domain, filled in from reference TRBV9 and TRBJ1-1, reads DSGVTQTPKHLITATGQRVTLRCSPRSGDLSVYWYQQSLDQGLQFLIQYYNGEERAKGNILERFSAQQFPDLHSELNLSSLELGDSALYFCASSVSTANTEAFFGQGTRLTVV.

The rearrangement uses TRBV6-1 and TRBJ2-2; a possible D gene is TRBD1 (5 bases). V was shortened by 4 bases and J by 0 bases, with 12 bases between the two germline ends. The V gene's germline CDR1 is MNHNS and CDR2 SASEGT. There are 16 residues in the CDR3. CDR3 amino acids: CASSGQGRANTGELFF. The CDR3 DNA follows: TGTGCCAGCAGTGGGCAGGGCAGGGCGAACACCGGGGAGCTGTTTTTT.

CDR3 region: CASSLTSGRGQETQYF. In DNA, the CDR3 is TGTGCCAGCAGCCTAACTAGCGGGAGGGGCCAAGAGACCCAGTACTTC. V usage is TRBV5-5 and J usage is TRBJ2-5; 13 nucleotides align to TRBD2. The CDR3 sequence is 16 residues long. J lost 1 base, V lost 4 bases, and 4 bases had no gene match. From germline, CDR1 is SGHKS and CDR2 YYEKEE (reference sequence).

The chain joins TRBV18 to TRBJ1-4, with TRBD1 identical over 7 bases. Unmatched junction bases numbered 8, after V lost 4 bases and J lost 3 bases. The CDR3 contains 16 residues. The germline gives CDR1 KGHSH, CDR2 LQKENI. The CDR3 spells CASSRQTGTANEKLFF. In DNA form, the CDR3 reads TGTGCCAGCTCACGGCAAACCGGGACAGCTAATGAAAAACTGTTTTTT.

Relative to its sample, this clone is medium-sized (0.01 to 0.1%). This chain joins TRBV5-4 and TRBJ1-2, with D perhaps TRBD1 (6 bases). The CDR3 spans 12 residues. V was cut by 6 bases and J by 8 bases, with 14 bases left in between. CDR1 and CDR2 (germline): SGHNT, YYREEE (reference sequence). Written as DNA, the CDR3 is TGTGCCAGCACCGCAGGGGTCAGCGGCTACACCTTC. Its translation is CASTAGVSGYTF. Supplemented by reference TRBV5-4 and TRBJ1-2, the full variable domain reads ETGVTQSPTHLIKTRGQQVTLRCSSQSGHNTVSWYQQALGQGPQFIFQYYREEENGRGNFPPRFSGLQFPNYSSELNVNALELDDSALYLCASTAGVSGYTFGSGTRLTVV.